The sequence of this T cell receptor (beta chain) was determined in a study of OX40 agonist ivuxolimab in advanced cancers. Study-wide context: The costimulatory receptor OX40 (CD134) was targeted by ivuxolimab, a fully human IgG2 agonistic monoclonal antibody. Intravenous ivuxolimab was administered to patients every 2 weeks at six dose levels: 0.01, 0.1, 0.3, 1.5, 3 and 10 mg/kg. Of the roughly 54 patients in dose escalation, about 20 had hepatocellular carcinoma, around 15 had melanoma, 9 had renal cell carcinoma and 9 had head and neck cancer. In the dose-escalation cohort, roughly 82% of patients were male, and the mean age was 60 years with a range of roughly 20 to 79. Patients were allowed to have had prior anti-PD-1, anti-PD-L1 or anti-CTLA-4 therapy, and approximately 39% of the dose-escalation patients had been treated with checkpoint inhibitors. Three dose-escalation patients achieved partial responses, one with hepatocellular carcinoma and two with cutaneous melanoma. Peripheral TCRbeta sequencing was intended to test whether TCR sequence diversity was altered and clonal T-cell expansion was caused by ivuxolimab. The paper reports the monotherapy dose-escalation portion (N ≈ 50 patients) of the phase I ivuxolimab trial. Broader findings and caveats from the paper: At doses of 0.1 to 3.0 mg/kg, clonal expansion of both CD4+ and CD8+ T cells in blood was seen between baseline and week 6. Which antigens the clonally expanded peripheral T cells were specific for was not determined. Low levels of normalized T-cell clonal expansion were also seen in some nonresponding patients. After ivuxolimab, CD8+ T cells had more expanded clones than CD4+ T cells on average. Partial responders in the 0.1-3.0 mg/kg groups had among the lowest normalized peripheral clonal expansion, especially among CD8+ T cells.

The table lists this clone with a few counts. What this receptor recognizes is not known. There are no base qualities to consult, and no much larger clone falls within one base. To sequence the TCRbeta CDR3 region, genomic DNA was isolated from the sorted cells. TCRbeta CDR3 regions were sequenced using the immunoSEQ Assay. Entries here come from immuneACCESS through TCRdb and include only in-frame sequences with V and J called. Some clones fail to appear in such tables; in the studies checked, an unresolved V gene covers under half of the shortfall, and the cause of the remainder is unknown. The sample data list 35,000 to 45,000 clones, and about 89% of these were observed just once. Together, the top ten hold around 30% of the sample. The CDR3 goes from the cysteine to the phenylalanine over 15 residues. The only DNA kept is the CDR3, 45 bases in frame from the first base. V gives up 6 bases and J gives up 2 bases, and the segment between their germline ends measures 13 bases. Looking up the germline V gene yields CDR1 SGHDN and CDR2 FVKESK.

The trial excluded patients who had a history of autoimmune disease or who were on systemic immunosuppression. Peripheral blood for TCR sequencing was collected from all dose cohorts at baseline, on cycle 4 day 1, and on cycle 7 day 1. Samples were obtained from an open-label, multicenter, first-in-human phase I dose-escalation trial of ivuxolimab. Adults with locally advanced or metastatic head and neck squamous cell, hepatocellular, melanoma or renal cell carcinoma were enrolled in the trial. Before TCR sequencing, CD4+ T cells and CD8+ T cells were sorted from peripheral blood as separate populations.

The specimen comprised CD4+ or CD8+ T cells sorted from blood, sampled in a trial of the OX40 agonist ivuxolimab. This TCR derives from an adult with an advanced solid tumor such as melanoma, head and neck, liver or kidney cancer. This chain joins TRBV14 to TRBJ2-2; TRBD2 might be the D gene, on 6 matching bases. The CDR3 sequence is CASRARDLNTGELFF. The base sequence is TGTGCCAGCAGGGCGAGGGACTTAAACACCGGGGAGCTGTTTTTT.